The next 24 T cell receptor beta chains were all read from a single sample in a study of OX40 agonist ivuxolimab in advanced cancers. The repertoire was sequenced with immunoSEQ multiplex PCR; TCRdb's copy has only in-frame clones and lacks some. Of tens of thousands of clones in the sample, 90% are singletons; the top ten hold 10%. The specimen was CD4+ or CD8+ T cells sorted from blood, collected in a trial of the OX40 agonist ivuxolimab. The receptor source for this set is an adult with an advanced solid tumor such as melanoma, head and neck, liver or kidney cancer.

CDR3 DNA sequence: TGTGCCAGCAGCAGGCGGGGGACAGATACGCAGTATTTT. Translation: CASSRRGTDTQYF. This chain uses TRBV5-6 with TRBJ2-3, with 7 nucleotides matching TRBD2. Germline V lookup: CDR1 SGHDT, CDR2 YYEEEE. This CDR3 has 13 residues. The V and J ends lost 4 bases and 3 bases, in that order; junction bases with no gene match: 2.

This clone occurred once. The CDR3 spells CASMGGATNEKLFF. CDR3 sequence (DNA): TGCGCCAGCATGGGAGGAGCAACTAATGAAAAACTGTTTTTT. This chain uses TRBV5-1 with TRBJ1-4; D not resolved. Trimming took 6 bases from V and 0 from J, leaving 9 bases between them. The CDR3 consists of 14 residues. The germline V gene encodes CDR1 SGHRS and CDR2 YFSETQ.

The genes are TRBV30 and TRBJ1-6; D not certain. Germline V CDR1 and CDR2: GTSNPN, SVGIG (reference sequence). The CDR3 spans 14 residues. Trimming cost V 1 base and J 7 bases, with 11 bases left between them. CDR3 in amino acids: CAWSEGDGNSPLHF. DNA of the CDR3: TGTGCCTGGAGTGAGGGTGACGGGAATTCACCCCTCCACTTT.

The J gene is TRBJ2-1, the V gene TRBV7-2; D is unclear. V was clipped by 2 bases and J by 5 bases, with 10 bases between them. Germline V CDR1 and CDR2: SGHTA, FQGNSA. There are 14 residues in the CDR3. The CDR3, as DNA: TGTGCCAGCAGCTTACTGGACCATGACAATGAGCAGTTCTTC. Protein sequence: CASSLLDHDNEQFF.

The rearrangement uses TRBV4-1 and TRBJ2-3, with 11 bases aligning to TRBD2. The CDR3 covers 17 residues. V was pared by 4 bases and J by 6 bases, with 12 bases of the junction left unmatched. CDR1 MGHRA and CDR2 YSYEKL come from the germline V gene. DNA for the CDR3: TGCGCCAGCAGCCCTGAGGGGGCTAGCGGGAGGAGGGATACGCAGTATTTT. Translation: CASSPEGASGRRDTQYF.

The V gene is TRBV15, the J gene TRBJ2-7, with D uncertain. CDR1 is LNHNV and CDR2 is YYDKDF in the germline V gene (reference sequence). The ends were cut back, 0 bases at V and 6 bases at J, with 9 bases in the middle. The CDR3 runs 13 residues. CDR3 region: CATSRDRYGEQYF. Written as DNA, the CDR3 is TGTGCCACCAGCAGAGATCGTTACGGCGAGCAGTACTTC.

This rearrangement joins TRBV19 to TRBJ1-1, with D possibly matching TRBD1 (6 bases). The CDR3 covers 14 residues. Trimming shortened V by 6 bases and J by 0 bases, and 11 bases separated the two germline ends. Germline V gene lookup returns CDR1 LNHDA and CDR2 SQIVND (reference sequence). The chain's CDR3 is CASRSGVVNTEAFF. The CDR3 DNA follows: TGTGCCAGTAGGTCAGGGGTCGTGAACACTGAAGCTTTCTTT.

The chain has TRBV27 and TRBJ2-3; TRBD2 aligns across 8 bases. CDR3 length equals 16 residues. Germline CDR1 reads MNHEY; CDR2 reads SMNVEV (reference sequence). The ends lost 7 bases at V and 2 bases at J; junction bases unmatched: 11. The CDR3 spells CASNVTSGGHTDTQYF. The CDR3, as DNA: TGTGCCAGCAACGTTACGAGCGGGGGCCACACAGATACGCAGTATTTT.

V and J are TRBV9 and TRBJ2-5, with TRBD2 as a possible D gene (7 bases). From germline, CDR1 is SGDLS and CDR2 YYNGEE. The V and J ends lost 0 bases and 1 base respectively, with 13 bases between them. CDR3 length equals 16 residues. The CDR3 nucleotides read TGTGCCAGCAGCGTAGGAGGGAGGGGGGTCCAAGAGACCCAGTACTTC. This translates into CASSVGGRGVQETQYF.

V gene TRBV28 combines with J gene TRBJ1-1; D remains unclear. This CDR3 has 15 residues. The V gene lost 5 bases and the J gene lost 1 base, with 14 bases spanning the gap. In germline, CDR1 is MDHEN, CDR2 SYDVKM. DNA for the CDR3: TGTGCCAGCAGTCCCCGCCCCCGCGGGAACACTGAAGCTTTCTTT. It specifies CASSPRPRGNTEAFF.

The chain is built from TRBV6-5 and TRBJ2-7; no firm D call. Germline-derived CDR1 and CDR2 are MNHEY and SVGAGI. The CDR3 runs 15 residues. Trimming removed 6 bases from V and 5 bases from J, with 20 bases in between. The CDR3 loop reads CASRTLIHGKNEQYF. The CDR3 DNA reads TGTGCCAGCAGGACACTGATACATGGAAAGAACGAGCAGTACTTC.

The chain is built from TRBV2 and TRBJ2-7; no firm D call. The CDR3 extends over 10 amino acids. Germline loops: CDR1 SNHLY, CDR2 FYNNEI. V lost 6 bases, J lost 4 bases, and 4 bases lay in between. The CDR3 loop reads CASRLYEQYF. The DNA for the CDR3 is TGTGCCAGCAGACTTTACGAGCAGTACTTC.

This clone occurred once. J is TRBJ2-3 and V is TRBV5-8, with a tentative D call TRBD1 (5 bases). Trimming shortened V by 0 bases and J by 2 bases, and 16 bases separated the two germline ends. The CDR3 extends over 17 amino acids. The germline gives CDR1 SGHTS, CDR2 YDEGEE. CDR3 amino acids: CASSLASGASLTDTQYF. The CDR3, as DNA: TGTGCCAGCAGCTTGGCCTCTGGGGCCTCTCTCACAGATACGCAGTATTTT.

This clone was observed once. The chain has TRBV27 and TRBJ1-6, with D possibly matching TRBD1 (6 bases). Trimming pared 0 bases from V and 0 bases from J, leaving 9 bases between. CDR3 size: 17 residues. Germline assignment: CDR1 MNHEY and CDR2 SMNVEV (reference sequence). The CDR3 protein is CASSLSGGLSYNSPLHF. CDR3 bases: TGTGCCAGCAGTTTATCGGGGGGGCTCTCCTATAATTCACCCCTCCACTTT.

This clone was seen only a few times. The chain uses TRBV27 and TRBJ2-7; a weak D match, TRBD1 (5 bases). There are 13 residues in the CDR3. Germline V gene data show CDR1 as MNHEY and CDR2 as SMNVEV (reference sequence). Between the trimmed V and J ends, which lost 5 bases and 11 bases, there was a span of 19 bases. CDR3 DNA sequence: TGTGCCAGCAGTGGATACGTCCAGGGTTTGAAGTACTTC. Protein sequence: CASSGYVQGLKYF.

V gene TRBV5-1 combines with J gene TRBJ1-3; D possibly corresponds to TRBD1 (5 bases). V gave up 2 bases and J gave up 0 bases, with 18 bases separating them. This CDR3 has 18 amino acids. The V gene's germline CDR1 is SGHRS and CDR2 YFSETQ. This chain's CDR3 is CASSFEGAPRDSGNTIYF. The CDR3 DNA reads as TGCGCCAGCAGCTTTGAAGGGGCCCCGAGGGACTCTGGAAACACCATATATTTT.

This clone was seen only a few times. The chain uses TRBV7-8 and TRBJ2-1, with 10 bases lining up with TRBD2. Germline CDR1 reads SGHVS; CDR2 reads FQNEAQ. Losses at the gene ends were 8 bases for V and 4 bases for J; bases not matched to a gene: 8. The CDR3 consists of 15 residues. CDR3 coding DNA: TGTGCCAGCCTTGTGGGACTAGCGAATTACAATGAGCAGTTCTTC. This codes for CASLVGLANYNEQFF.

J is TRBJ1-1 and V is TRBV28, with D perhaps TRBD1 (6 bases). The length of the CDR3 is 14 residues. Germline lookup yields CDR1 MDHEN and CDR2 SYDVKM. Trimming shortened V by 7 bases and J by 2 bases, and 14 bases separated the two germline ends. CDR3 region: CASNVPRGNTEAFF. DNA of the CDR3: TGTGCCAGCAACGTACCCAGGGGAAACACTGAAGCTTTCTTT.

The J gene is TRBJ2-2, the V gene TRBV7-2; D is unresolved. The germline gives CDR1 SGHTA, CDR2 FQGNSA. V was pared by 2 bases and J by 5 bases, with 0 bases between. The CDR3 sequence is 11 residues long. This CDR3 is CASSLTGELFF. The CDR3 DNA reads TGTGCCAGCAGCTTAACCGGGGAGCTGTTTTTT.

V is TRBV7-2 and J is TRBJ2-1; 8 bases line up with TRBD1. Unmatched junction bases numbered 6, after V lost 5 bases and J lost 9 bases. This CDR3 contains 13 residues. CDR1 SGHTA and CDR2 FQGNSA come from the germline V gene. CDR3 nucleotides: TGTGCCAGCAGCCTTTCGACAGGGGTTGAGCAGTTCTTC. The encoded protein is CASSLSTGVEQFF.

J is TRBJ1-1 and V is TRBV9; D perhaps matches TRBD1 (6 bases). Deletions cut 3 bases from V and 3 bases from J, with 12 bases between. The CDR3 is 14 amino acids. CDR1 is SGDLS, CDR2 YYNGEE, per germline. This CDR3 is CASSATGGHTEAFF. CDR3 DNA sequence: TGTGCCAGCAGCGCGACCGGGGGGCACACTGAAGCTTTCTTT.

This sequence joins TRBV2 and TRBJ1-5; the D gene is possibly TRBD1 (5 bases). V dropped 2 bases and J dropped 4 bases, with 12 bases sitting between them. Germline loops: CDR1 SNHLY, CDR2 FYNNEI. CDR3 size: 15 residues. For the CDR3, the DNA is TGTGCCAGCAGTGAACTGGGACGGAAGAATCAGCCCCAGCATTTT. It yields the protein CASSELGRKNQPQHF.

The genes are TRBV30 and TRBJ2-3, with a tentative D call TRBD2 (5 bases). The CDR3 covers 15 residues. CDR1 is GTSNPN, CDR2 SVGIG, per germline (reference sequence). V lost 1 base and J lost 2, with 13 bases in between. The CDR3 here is CAWSGERQHTDTQYF. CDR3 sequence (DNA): TGTGCCTGGAGTGGGGAGCGGCAGCACACAGATACGCAGTATTTT.

The chain's CDR3 is CASSETSLGEQFF. The CDR3 DNA sequence: TGTGCCAGCAGCGAGACTAGCTTAGGGGAGCAGTTCTTC. This chain connects TRBV11-2 to TRBJ2-1, with 7 bases matching TRBD2. V shed 5 bases, J shed 10 bases, and the junction held 8 bases outside the gene matches. The CDR3 is 13 amino acids. CDR1 and CDR2 from the germline V gene are SGHAT and FQNNGV.